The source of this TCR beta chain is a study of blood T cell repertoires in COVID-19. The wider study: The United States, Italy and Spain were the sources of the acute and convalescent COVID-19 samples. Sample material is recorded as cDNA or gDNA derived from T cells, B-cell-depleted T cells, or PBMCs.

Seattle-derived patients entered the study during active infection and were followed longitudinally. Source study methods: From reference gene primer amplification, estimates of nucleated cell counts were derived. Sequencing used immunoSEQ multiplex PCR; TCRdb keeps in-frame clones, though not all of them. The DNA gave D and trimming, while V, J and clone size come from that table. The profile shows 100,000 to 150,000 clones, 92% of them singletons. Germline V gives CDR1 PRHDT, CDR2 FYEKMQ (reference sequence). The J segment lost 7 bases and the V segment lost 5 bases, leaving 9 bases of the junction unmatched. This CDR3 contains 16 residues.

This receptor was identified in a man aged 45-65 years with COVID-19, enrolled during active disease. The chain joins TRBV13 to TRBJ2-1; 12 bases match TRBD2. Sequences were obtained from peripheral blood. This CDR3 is CASSRRTSGIGNEQFF. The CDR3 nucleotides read TGTGCCAGCAGCCGCCGGACTAGCGGGATTGGAAATGAGCAGTTCTTC.